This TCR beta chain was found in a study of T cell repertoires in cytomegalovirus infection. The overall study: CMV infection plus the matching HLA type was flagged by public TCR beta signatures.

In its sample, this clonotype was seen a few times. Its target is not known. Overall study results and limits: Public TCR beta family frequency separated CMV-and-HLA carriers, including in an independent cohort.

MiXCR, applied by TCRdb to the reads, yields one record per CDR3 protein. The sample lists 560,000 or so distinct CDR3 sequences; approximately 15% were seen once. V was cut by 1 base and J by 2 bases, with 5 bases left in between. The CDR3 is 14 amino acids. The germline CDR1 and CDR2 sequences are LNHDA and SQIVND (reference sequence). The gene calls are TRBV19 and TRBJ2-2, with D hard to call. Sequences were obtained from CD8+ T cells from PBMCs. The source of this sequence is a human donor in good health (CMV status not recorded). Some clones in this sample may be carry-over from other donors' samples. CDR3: CASSIGSNTGELFF. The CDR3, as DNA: TGTGCCAGTAGTATAGGGAGCAACACCGGGGAGCTGTTTTTT.